In its sample, the clone carrying this T cell receptor beta chain was seen a few times. Its antigen is not identified. Donors uniformly comprised healthy Caucasians. The data stem from a study of identical twins. Study-level findings and limits: Sequences that were out-of-frame, alpha and twin-shared displayed an excess of low generation probability. Carriage of fewer insertions was seen in abundant cord blood beta clonotypes, whereas memory repertoires showed none. The models systematically underestimated how much out-of-frame TCR alpha was shared in monozygotic twins.

MiXCR, run by TCRdb on the 5' RACE reads, gives a single entry per CDR3 protein. The table lists 700,000 or so distinct CDR3 sequences, over 8.5% of them singletons. The CDR3 contains 17 residues. In germline, CDR1 is KGHSH, CDR2 LQKENI. V lost 4 bases, J lost 8 bases, and 11 bases stayed unmatched. These data also featured in a second study, about yellow fever vaccine responses in identical twins.

This chain uses TRBV18 with TRBJ2-1; 13 nucleotides line up with TRBD2. The TCR comes from a young woman in good health. The sequencing sample was made of PBMCs. The CDR3 nucleotides read TGTGCCAGCTCACAGGGGACTAGCGGGATTTTTGTCTATGAGCAGTTCTTC. Amino acid sequence: CASSQGTSGIFVYEQFF.